Described below is a single T cell receptor (beta chain) sequence and its context. Its antigen remains unidentified. Libraries were prepared by immunoSEQ multiplex PCR; TCRdb keeps only in-frame clonotypes and omits some of them. The table lists just over 350,000 clones, more than 75% of them singletons. With 3 bases removed from V and 0 bases from J, the gap between germline ends came to 3 bases. The germline gives CDR1 DFQATT, CDR2 SNEGSKA (reference sequence). CDR3 length: 13 amino acids. This entry comes from a study of Ad26.COV2.S vaccination and SARS-CoV-2 variants. Treatment here: roughly 19 received Ad26.COV2.S at low or high dose, single or two shots; about 5 received placebo; per-sample allocation not given. Day 63 following the first vaccine or placebo injection was when the samples were taken. Study-level findings and limits: The TCR breadth and depth analyses may have understated or missed part of the total T cell responses.

The sequence was obtained from a person between 18 and 65 years old who received the Ad26.COV2.S COVID-19 vaccine or a placebo. V is TRBV20-1 and J is TRBJ2-6; D call uncertain. This specimen was peripheral blood, taken in a trial of Ad26.COV2.S vaccine versus placebo. In DNA, the CDR3 is TGCAGTGCTAGTTCCTCTGGGGCCAACGTCCTGACTTTC. Encoded protein: CSASSSGANVLTF.